Shown below are 22 T cell receptor beta chains from a single sample sequenced in a study of blood T cells in healthy people across ages. A second PCR of roughly 7 to 11 cycles used a sample-barcoded 5' primer and a J-beta primer mix. Each CDR3 protein gets one entry after TCRdb re-called the 5' RACE reads with MiXCR. The sample carries some 700,000 distinct CDR3 sequences, more than 40% recorded once. The sample comprised blood. These receptors all come from a woman aged 60-70 years in good health.

This clonotype was seen once. The chain couples TRBV6-1 to TRBJ1-1; 7 nucleotides match TRBD1. With V trimmed by 5 bases and J by 4 bases, 10 bases remained unmatched. This CDR3 comprises 15 residues. The germline CDR1 and CDR2 sequences are MNHNS and SASEGT. The CDR3 spells CASSPGDRESTEAFF. CDR3 sequence (DNA): TGTGCCAGCAGTCCGGGAGACAGGGAGAGCACTGAAGCTTTCTTT.

This sequence joins TRBV12-3 or TRBV12-4 and TRBJ2-3; 8 bases align to TRBD2. The CDR3 runs to 16 residues. With V trimmed by 5 bases and J by 1 base, 8 bases remained unmatched. As DNA, the CDR3 is TGTGCCAGCAGTCCCCCAGGTAGCGGGGGCACAGATACGCAGTATTTT. It encodes CASSPPGSGGTDTQYF.

This clonotype has a handful of counts. The junction departs from the called germline gene at one end, perhaps through a read error. V gene TRBV5-6 combines with J gene TRBJ2-3; no clear D. The V gene's germline CDR1 is SGHDT and CDR2 YYEEEE. The CDR3 length is 16 residues. CDR3 amino acids: CVSSPSWWAGQHTQYF. In DNA, the CDR3 is TGTGTCAGCAGCCCTAGTTGGTGGGCAGGCCAACATACGCAGTATTTT.

The J gene is TRBJ2-5, the V gene TRBV5-1, with unresolved D. Germline V gene lookup returns CDR1 SGHRS and CDR2 YFSETQ. The germline V and J ends were trimmed by 7 bases and 5 bases, with 15 bases remaining between them. The CDR3 is 13 amino acids. The chain's CDR3 is CASAYQFRETQYF. CDR3 in DNA: TGCGCCAGCGCTTATCAGTTCCGTGAGACCCAGTACTTC.

This clonotype was counted only a few times. The V and J genes are TRBV4-1 and TRBJ2-5; D perhaps matches TRBD1 (6 bases). V was clipped by 0 bases and J by 12 bases, with 17 bases between them. This CDR3 is 14 amino acids long. The germline V gene encodes CDR1 MGHRA and CDR2 YSYEKL. CDR3 nucleotides: TGCGCCAGCAGCCAAGATCTAAAGACTTCAGGGGAGTACTTC. Amino acids: CASSQDLKTSGEYF.

V is TRBV6-2 or TRBV6-3 and J is TRBJ2-7; perhaps D is TRBD1 or TRBD2 (6 bases each). CDR3 length: 15 residues. The germline V gene has CDR1 MNHEY and CDR2 SVGEGT. V was shortened by 2 bases and J by 5 bases, with 16 bases between the two germline ends. CDR3 loop: CASSYPTGRFNEQYF. Here the CDR3 DNA reads TGTGCCAGCAGTTACCCTACAGGGAGGTTCAACGAGCAGTACTTC.

The chain has TRBV3-1 and TRBJ1-6, with 8 bases aligning to TRBD1. The CDR3 consists of 16 residues. V was clipped by 0 bases and J by 6 bases; unmatched bases: 4. Germline V CDR1 and CDR2: LGHDT, YNNKEL (reference sequence). The CDR3 region is CASSQELTGGNSPLHF. The CDR3, as DNA: TGTGCCAGCAGCCAAGAACTCACAGGGGGTAATTCACCCCTCCACTTT.

The chain employs TRBV5-1 and TRBJ2-5; perhaps TRBD2 as D (6 bases). Germline lookup yields CDR1 SGHRS and CDR2 YFSETQ. This CDR3 has 14 amino acids. Trimming removed 3 bases at V and 2 bases at J, with 11 bases between. The CDR3 here is CASSWDGRQETQYF. The CDR3 DNA reads as TGCGCCAGCAGCTGGGACGGGAGACAAGAGACCCAGTACTTC.

This chain uses TRBV4-3 with TRBJ2-1; no firm D call. This CDR3 has 13 amino acids. Germline CDR1 LGHNA, CDR2 YSLEER. V gave up 0 bases and J gave up 9 bases, with 9 bases separating them. The CDR3 sequence: CASSQDARTEQFF. In DNA form, the CDR3 reads TGCGCCAGCAGCCAAGATGCCAGGACTGAGCAGTTCTTC.

This chain uses TRBV5-1 with TRBJ2-1; 12 bases match TRBD1. With V trimmed by 2 bases and J by 8 bases, 5 bases remained unmatched. The CDR3 is made up of 15 amino acids. Germline V CDR1 and CDR2: SGHRS, YFSETQ. CDR3 in DNA: TGCGCCAGCAGCTTCCGGGACAGGGGGCGGGATGAGCAGTTCTTC. Translated, it gives CASSFRDRGRDEQFF.

The chain links TRBV9 to TRBJ1-2, with 7 bases aligning to TRBD1. In germline, CDR1 is SGDLS, CDR2 YYNGEE. The junction had 5 bases not matched to a gene; V was cut back by 4 bases and J by 5 bases. The CDR3 is made up of 13 amino acids. As DNA, the CDR3 is TGTGCCAGCAGCACCGGGACAGAGTATGGCTACACCTTC. This codes for CASSTGTEYGYTF.

This chain links TRBV24-1 with TRBJ2-5; 8 nucleotides match TRBD2. The germline CDR1 and CDR2 sequences are KGHDR and SFDVKD. This CDR3 is built from 12 residues. Trimming took 5 bases from V and 5 from J; bases not matched to a gene: 0. CDR3 sequence reads: CATSAGGETQYF. CDR3 bases: TGTGCCACCAGTGCGGGAGGGGAGACCCAGTACTTC.

The rearrangement uses TRBV2 and TRBJ2-5; 7 nucleotides align to TRBD1. The assigned J gene may be wrong: the sequence end matches TRBJ2-7 better. The germline CDR1 and CDR2 sequences are SNHLY and FYNNEI. The CDR3 sequence is 13 residues long. CDR3 sequence reads: CASSDRERGEQYF. CDR3 in DNA: TGTGCCAGCAGCGACAGGGAAAGGGGCGAGCAGTACTTC.

The V gene is TRBV6-1, the J gene TRBJ2-5; D might be TRBD2 (5 bases). This CDR3 region has 15 residues. The germline gives CDR1 MNHNS, CDR2 SASEGT. Trimming took off 6 bases at V and 11 bases at J, with 25 bases between the two ends. The CDR3 DNA reads as TGTGCCAGCAGCGAACTGGGATGGCGGTCGGAGGAGCAGTACTTC. It translates to CASSELGWRSEEQYF.

Here the CDR3 reads CASSPLGLAGYNEQYF. The CDR3 region has the DNA TGTGCCAGCAGCCCCCTGGGACTAGCGGGATACAATGAGCAGTACTTC. This chain uses TRBV14 with TRBJ2-1, with 13 bases that match TRBD2. The J call is uncertain, as TRBJ2-7 better fits the DNA end. Germline CDR1 and CDR2: SGHDN and FVKESK. CDR3 length: 16 residues.

The genes are TRBV7-2 and TRBJ2-7, with TRBD1 matching 9 bases. This CDR3 comprises 14 residues. J lost 5 bases, V lost 6 bases, and 8 bases had no gene match. From germline, CDR1 is SGHTA and CDR2 FQGNSA. DNA of the CDR3: TGTGCCAGCAGTACCGGGACAGGGCCCCACGAGCAGTACTTC. Translated: CASSTGTGPHEQYF.

The gene calls are TRBV3-1 and TRBJ2-1; D call uncertain. The germline gives CDR1 LGHDT, CDR2 YNNKEL (reference sequence). CDR3 size: 14 residues. V was shortened by 4 bases and J by 13 bases, with 20 bases between the two germline ends. The CDR3 region is CASSLPGRSETQFF. In nucleotides, the CDR3 is TGTGCCAGCAGCCTGCCCGGAAGGTCTGAGACCCAGTTCTTC.

The chain carries TRBV3-1 and TRBJ2-3; D tentatively reads TRBD1 or TRBD2 (6 bases each). Trimming cost V 4 bases and J 4 bases, with 15 bases left between them. The CDR3 consists of 15 residues. Germline values: CDR1 LGHDT, CDR2 YNNKEL (reference sequence). The CDR3 DNA follows: TGTGCCAGCAGCCTGGCGAGGGGGGAGGCAGATACGCAGTATTTT. Amino acid sequence: CASSLARGEADTQYF.

The rearrangement uses TRBV6-1 and TRBJ2-2; 11 nucleotides agree with TRBD1. The CDR3 consists of 17 residues. Germline V gene sequence: CDR1 MNHNS, CDR2 SASEGT. After removal of 7 bases from V and 6 bases from J, the junction contained 13 bases not matched to a gene. CDR3: CASIKLTGTGGSGELFF. CDR3 sequence (DNA): TGTGCCAGCATCAAGTTAACCGGGACAGGGGGGTCCGGGGAGCTGTTTTTT.

This clonotype appeared a few times. The chain recombines TRBV2 with TRBJ1-1, with a possible D match to TRBD1 (5 bases). Germline assignment: CDR1 SNHLY and CDR2 FYNNEI. The V and J ends lost 6 bases and 8 bases respectively, with 16 bases between them. The CDR3 covers 13 residues. The CDR3 region is CASSQRGPGEAFF. The DNA of the CDR3 is TGTGCCAGCAGCCAACGGGGACCCGGAGAAGCTTTCTTT.

The chain recombines TRBV3-1 with TRBJ1-5; no definite D call. Germline loops: CDR1 LGHDT, CDR2 YNNKEL (reference sequence). Trimming pared 1 base from V and 0 bases from J, leaving 7 bases between. This CDR3 comprises 15 residues. CDR3 amino acids: CASSQGAVSNQPQHF. CDR3 nucleotides: TGTGCCAGCAGCCAAGGTGCTGTTAGCAATCAGCCCCAGCATTTT.

The V call is TRBV20-1, the J call TRBJ2-2; TRBD2 matches 8 bases. CDR1 is DFQATT and CDR2 is SNEGSKA in the germline V gene (reference sequence). The V segment lost 6 bases and the J segment 7 bases; nucleotides outside the gene matches: 13. The CDR3 has 15 amino acids. CDR3 nucleotides: TGCAGTGCGACCGGGACTAGGGGTTTCGTCGGGGAGCTGTTTTTT. Its protein is CSATGTRGFVGELFF.